These 21 T cell receptor beta chains originate from one sample sequenced in a study of control samples from healthy donors and cancer patients. This table comes from immunoSEQ multiplex PCR, and its TCRdb copy is limited to in-frame clones, with some not included. The profile shows about 63,000 clones, more than 70% of them singletons. The sequenced sample was PBMCs. The receptors stem from a woman aged 60-70 years with lung cancer.

This clone was counted at least ten times. The rearrangement links TRBV7-9 to TRBJ1-6; tentatively, D is TRBD1 (6 bases). Trimming removed 8 bases at V and 7 bases at J, with 15 bases between. The CDR3 extends over 14 amino acids. Germline CDR1 is SEHNR and CDR2 is FQNEAQ (reference sequence). CDR3 sequence reads: CASQGGHQNSPLHF. The DNA for the CDR3 is TGTGCCAGCCAAGGGGGGCACCAAAATTCACCCCTCCACTTT. Full variable domain (outside the CDR3, taken from reference TRBV7-9 and TRBJ1-6): DTGVSQNPRHKITKRGQNVTFRCDPISEHNRLYWYRQTLGQGPEFLTYFQNEAQLEKSRLLSDRFSAERPKGSFSTLEIQRTEQGDSAMYLCASQGGHQNSPLHFGNGTRLTVT.

This clone was found a few times. The chain has TRBV10-3 and TRBJ2-3, with unresolved D. The CDR3 length is 15 residues. Trimming removed 4 bases at V and 2 bases at J, with 13 bases between. The germline gives CDR1 ENHRY, CDR2 SYGVKD. The CDR3 loop is CAISVGNPTTDTQYF. Here the CDR3 DNA reads TGTGCCATCAGTGTAGGTAATCCAACCACAGATACGCAGTATTTT.

The genes are TRBV4-1 and TRBJ1-5; TRBD1 matches 7 bases. V lost 4 bases to trimming and J lost 5 bases; unmatched junction nucleotides: 8. The CDR3 is 15 amino acids. Germline CDR1 and CDR2: MGHRA and YSYEKL. The CDR3 sequence: CASSPLTGKDQPQHF. The CDR3 DNA is TGCGCCAGCAGCCCACTGACAGGGAAAGATCAGCCCCAGCATTTT.

The table lists this clone with a count of one. The CDR3 nucleotides are TGTGCCAGCAGCGCCACCGGGGGAACGAACACCGGGGAGCTGTTTTTT. This translates into CASSATGGTNTGELFF. The chain has TRBV7-8 and TRBJ2-2; maybe TRBD2 (6 bases). V was shortened by 5 bases and J by 0 bases, with 13 bases between the two germline ends. CDR1 is SGHVS and CDR2 is FQNEAQ in the germline V gene. The CDR3 sequence is 16 residues long.

The chain has TRBV2 and TRBJ1-4, with 7 positions matching TRBD1. The CDR3 is 17 amino acids. Germline loops: CDR1 SNHLY, CDR2 FYNNEI. The junction had 10 bases not matched to a gene; V was cut back by 6 bases and J by 0 bases. The DNA of the CDR3 is TGTGCCAGCAGGGCTAGACAGGGTCTGGCAACTAATGAAAAACTGTTTTTT. Protein: CASRARQGLATNEKLFF.

V usage is TRBV5-4 and J usage is TRBJ2-1; D remains ambiguous. Germline values: CDR1 SGHNT, CDR2 YYREEE (reference sequence). The CDR3 spans 13 residues. V lost 4 bases to trimming and J lost 5 bases, with 10 bases between them. The CDR3 protein is CASSPGRNNEQFF. The DNA for the CDR3 is TGTGCCAGCAGCCCCGGACGGAACAATGAGCAGTTCTTC.

This clone was observed a single time. CDR3 nucleotides: TGTGCCAGCAGCTCCCTCGGGGGCTACACCGGGGAGCTGTTTTTT. Translated, it gives CASSSLGGYTGELFF. The chain links TRBV5-4 to TRBJ2-2; D could derive from TRBD1 or TRBD2 (6 bases each). Germline V gives CDR1 SGHNT, CDR2 YYREEE (reference sequence). The V gene lost 3 bases and the J gene lost 3 bases, with 12 bases spanning the gap. This CDR3 region has 15 residues.

The chain uses TRBV6-5 and TRBJ1-5; D may be TRBD1 (5 bases). CDR3 length equals 13 residues. Trimming removed 6 bases from V and 10 bases from J, with 16 bases in between. Germline V gene sequence: CDR1 MNHEY, CDR2 SVGAGI. The CDR3 bases are TGTGCCAGCAGACCAGACAGCGTGGGTCCCCAGCATTTT. Amino acid sequence: CASRPDSVGPQHF.

The chain combines TRBV7-7 with TRBJ2-1; 10 bases fit TRBD1. V was clipped by 5 bases and J by 4 bases; unmatched bases: 8. Per germline, CDR1 SSHAT and CDR2 FNYEAQ (reference sequence). This CDR3 has 16 amino acids. This CDR3 reads CASSPTTGGTYNEQFF. CDR3 DNA: TGTGCCAGCAGCCCAACGACAGGGGGCACATACAATGAGCAGTTCTTC.

This sequence joins TRBV4-1 and TRBJ2-1; 8 bases agree with TRBD1. J lost 7 bases, V lost 3 bases, and 8 bases had no gene match. This CDR3 is 15 amino acids long. Germline V lookup: CDR1 MGHRA, CDR2 YSYEKL. The CDR3 DNA reads as TGCGCCAGCAGCCATCCCCAGGGGGCCCTAAATGAGCAGTTCTTC. Protein product: CASSHPQGALNEQFF.

CDR3 sequence: CASSGGGGELFF. For the CDR3, the DNA is TGTGCCAGCAGTGGGGGGGGCGGGGAACTGTTTTTT. This chain joins TRBV2 and TRBJ1-4; weak D call: TRBD1 (6 bases). Trimming pared 4 bases from V and 12 bases from J, leaving 12 bases between. Germline V gene data show CDR1 as SNHLY and CDR2 as FYNNEI. The CDR3 spans 12 residues.

The chain uses TRBV6-2 or TRBV6-3 and TRBJ1-5; TRBD1 matches 8 bases. CDR3 size: 17 residues. Per the germline V gene, CDR1 is MNHEY and CDR2 is SVGEGT. The V segment lost 6 bases and the J segment 0 bases; nucleotides outside the gene matches: 10. The CDR3 bases are TGTGCCAGCAGCCCTCCCGGACAGGGAACTAGCAATCAGCCCCAGCATTTT. As protein: CASSPPGQGTSNQPQHF.

J is TRBJ1-4 and V is TRBV6-5, with D perhaps matching TRBD1 (6 bases). The germline V and J ends were trimmed by 6 bases and 3 bases, with 14 bases remaining between them. Germline loops: CDR1 MNHEY, CDR2 SVGAGI. This CDR3 region has 15 residues. The CDR3 coding sequence is TGTGCCAGCAGAGACAGGAGCCTTCCTAATGAAAAACTGTTTTTT. Translated: CASRDRSLPNEKLFF.

V usage is TRBV20-1 and J usage is TRBJ1-1; tentatively, D is TRBD1 (5 bases). CDR3 length equals 11 residues. The germline gives CDR1 DFQATT, CDR2 SNEGSKA (reference sequence). Trimming shortened V by 2 bases and J by 11 bases, and 12 bases separated the two germline ends. This CDR3 is CSARWGVGAFF. CDR3 coding DNA: TGCAGTGCTAGATGGGGGGTTGGGGCTTTCTTT.

This chain uses TRBV27 with TRBJ1-6, with D unresolved. The CDR3 spans 13 residues. Germline loops: CDR1 MNHEY, CDR2 SMNVEV (reference sequence). Trimming took off 5 bases at V and 13 bases at J, with 15 bases between the two ends. The CDR3 loop is CASSPQTPRPLHF. CDR3 nucleotide sequence: TGTGCCAGCAGTCCCCAGACCCCCCGGCCCCTCCACTTT.

The chain recombines TRBV13 with TRBJ2-7; D assignment may be TRBD1 or TRBD2 (5 bases each). Germline values: CDR1 PRHDT, CDR2 FYEKMQ (reference sequence). V lost 0 bases and J lost 0, with 9 bases in between. The CDR3 contains 15 residues. The CDR3 DNA is TGTGCCAGCAGCTTAGGCGGGACGAGCTCCTACGAGCAGTACTTC. It encodes CASSLGGTSSYEQYF.

The chain recombines TRBV3-1 (or the pseudogene TRBV3-2) with TRBJ1-3; no clear D. V lost 4 bases, J lost 2 bases, and 6 bases lay in between. This CDR3 comprises 13 residues. Germline V gives CDR1 LGHDT, CDR2 YNNKEL (reference sequence). The CDR3, as DNA: TGTGCCAGCAGCCGAGAAGCTGGAAACACCATATATTTT. Protein sequence: CASSREAGNTIYF.

The CDR3 is CASRRDTQQETQYF. The CDR3 DNA reads TGCGCCAGCAGGCGGGACACTCAGCAAGAGACCCAGTACTTC. The genes are TRBV5-1 and TRBJ2-5, with D tentatively TRBD1 or TRBD2 (6 bases each). Per the germline V gene, CDR1 is SGHRS and CDR2 is YFSETQ. This CDR3 is built from 14 residues. V was cut by 5 bases and J by 2 bases, with 13 bases left in between.

The chain combines TRBV5-8 with TRBJ1-1; no firm D call. The V and J ends lost 2 bases and 0 bases respectively, with 8 bases between them. This CDR3 is 14 amino acids long. Germline-derived CDR1 and CDR2 are SGHTS and YDEGEE. The DNA for the CDR3 is TGTGCCAGCAGCTTCCCAGCCATGAACACTGAAGCTTTCTTT. Translation: CASSFPAMNTEAFF.

The chain has TRBV19 and TRBJ2-7; TRBD2 might be the D (6 bases). Germline V lookup: CDR1 LNHDA, CDR2 SQIVND (reference sequence). This CDR3 is built from 16 residues. V dropped 5 bases and J dropped 4 bases, with 21 bases sitting between them. The CDR3 sequence: CASSGSGPGVSYEQYF. The CDR3 nucleotides are TGTGCCAGTAGTGGGAGTGGTCCGGGGGTCTCTTACGAGCAGTACTTC. The whole variable domain, filled in from reference TRBV19 and TRBJ2-7, reads DGGITQSPKYLFRKEGQNVTLSCEQNLNHDAMYWYRQDPGQGLRLIYYSQIVNDFQKGDIAEGYSVSREKKESFPLTVTSAQKNPTAFYLCASSGSGPGVSYEQYFGPGTRLTVT.

The chain is built from TRBV3-1 (or the pseudogene TRBV3-2) and TRBJ2-1; D is perhaps TRBD1 (5 bases). This CDR3 is 13 amino acids long. V shed 4 bases and J shed 6 bases, with 10 bases lying between them. Germline CDR1 is LGHDT and CDR2 is YNNKEL (reference sequence). The CDR3 DNA sequence: TGTGCCAGCAGCCCCCTGGGGCCCAATGAGCAGTTCTTC. Translating it yields CASSPLGPNEQFF.